These 3 T cell receptor beta chains share one sample of origin, sequenced in a study of blood T cell repertoires in COVID-19. Libraries were prepared by immunoSEQ multiplex PCR; TCRdb keeps only in-frame clonotypes and omits some of them. Of more than 80,000 clones in the sample, more than 65% were seen once. Sequenced sample: peripheral blood. The receptors shown here come from a woman older than 75 with active or convalescent COVID-19.

The chain links TRBV5-1 to TRBJ2-7; no clear D gene. Germline loops: CDR1 SGHRS, CDR2 YFSETQ. V was shortened by 0 bases and J by 0 bases, with 7 bases between the two germline ends. This CDR3 has 14 residues. Written as DNA, the CDR3 is TGCGCCAGCAGCTTGGCCGTACACTCCTACGAGCAGTACTTC. Translated: CASSLAVHSYEQYF.

The rearrangement joins TRBV5-4 to TRBJ2-1; TRBD1 is a possible D gene (6 bases). V lost 4 bases and J lost 0, with 17 bases in between. Per germline, CDR1 SGHNT and CDR2 YYREEE (reference sequence). The CDR3 extends over 17 amino acids. CDR3 sequence reads: CASSKGWGTISYNEQFF. CDR3 bases: TGTGCCAGCAGCAAGGGCTGGGGGACAATCTCCTACAATGAGCAGTTCTTC.

This chain joins TRBV28 and TRBJ1-6, with D possibly being TRBD1 (6 bases). The CDR3 sequence is 14 residues long. Germline V lookup: CDR1 MDHEN, CDR2 SYDVKM. Trimming took off 6 bases at V and 9 bases at J, with 15 bases between the two ends. CDR3 in DNA: TGTGCCAGCAGCCAAGGGACAAACCGTTCACCCCTCCACTTT. Encoded protein: CASSQGTNRSPLHF.